What follows is one T cell receptor beta chain and its context. Antigen: not known. This sample is drawn from a study of blood T cells in healthy people across ages. About the research overall: Template switching caught about one barcoded beta molecule for each two T cells.

Study-wide points: Observed TCR beta diversity showed a strong correlation with the percentage of naive T cells as measured by flow cytometry.

Next came a second PCR, run for about 6 to 11 cycles, which used a sample-barcoded 5' primer along with a J-beta primer mix. TCRdb recomputed calls from the 5' RACE reads with MiXCR, one row per CDR3 protein. Among approximately 850,000 distinct CDR3 sequences listed, roughly 64% were seen once. The CDR3 totals 15 residues. V shed 8 bases, J shed 4 bases, and the junction held 11 bases outside the gene matches. The germline CDR1 and CDR2 sequences are SGHAT and FQNNGV. The sequenced material came from blood. This chain connects TRBV11-2 to TRBJ2-1; 7 positions match TRBD1. The source of this sequence is a man aged 25-45 years in good health. CDR3 protein: CASLGGLDKYNEQFF. The CDR3 nucleotides read TGTGCCAGCCTAGGGGGCCTTGATAAATACAATGAGCAGTTCTTC.